The sequence of this T cell receptor (beta chain) was determined in a study of fetal regulatory T cell absence and autoimmunity. Study in general: Exocrine pancreas autoimmunity occurred in IPEX patients lacking clinical diabetes.

V was pared by 6 bases and J by 8 bases, with 13 bases between. Germline lookup yields CDR1 MNHNY and CDR2 SVGAGI (reference sequence). This CDR3 contains 12 residues. The assay was run at survey level. TCRdb's copy holds only in-frame clones and misses some; the assay was immunoSEQ multiplex PCR. The table includes about 50,000 clones, about 80% detected once. Concerning this clone: Its antigen is not known.

Study results and caveats: Broadly similar TRB gene family usage was seen in pancreas and cord blood. Pancreas TCRs were oligoclonally enriched versus cord blood, some clones over 85-fold.

The specimen sequenced was cord blood. The V gene is TRBV6-6, the J gene TRBJ1-2, with no clear D. The sequence came from a newborn boy with IPEX syndrome. The CDR3 DNA reads as TGTGCCAGCAGCTTCGGCCAAGGGGGCTACACCTTC. This codes for CASSFGQGGYTF.